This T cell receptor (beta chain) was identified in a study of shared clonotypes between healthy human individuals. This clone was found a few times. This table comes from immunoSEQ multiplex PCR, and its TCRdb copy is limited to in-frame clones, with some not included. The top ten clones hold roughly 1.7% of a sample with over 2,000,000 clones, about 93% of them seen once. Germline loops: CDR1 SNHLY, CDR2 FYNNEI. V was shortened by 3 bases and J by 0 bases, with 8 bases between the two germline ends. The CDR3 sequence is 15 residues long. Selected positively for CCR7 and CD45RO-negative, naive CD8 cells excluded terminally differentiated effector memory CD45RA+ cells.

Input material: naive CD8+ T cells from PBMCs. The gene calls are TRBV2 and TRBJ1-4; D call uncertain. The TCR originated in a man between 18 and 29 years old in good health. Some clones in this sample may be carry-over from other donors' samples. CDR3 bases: TGTGCCAGCAGTGAGAGGAAGGCAACTAATGAAAAACTGTTTTTT. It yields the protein CASSERKATNEKLFF.